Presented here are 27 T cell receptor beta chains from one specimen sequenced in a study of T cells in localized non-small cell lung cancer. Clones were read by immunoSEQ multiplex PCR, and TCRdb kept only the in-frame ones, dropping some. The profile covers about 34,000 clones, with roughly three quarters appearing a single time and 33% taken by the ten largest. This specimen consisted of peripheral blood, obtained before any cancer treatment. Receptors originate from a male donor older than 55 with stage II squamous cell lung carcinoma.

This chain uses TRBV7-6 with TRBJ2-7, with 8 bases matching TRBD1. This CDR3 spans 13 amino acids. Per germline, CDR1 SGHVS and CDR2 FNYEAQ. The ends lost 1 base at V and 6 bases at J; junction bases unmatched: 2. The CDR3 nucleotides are TGTGCCAGCAGCTTAGGGGACAGGTCCGAGCAGTACTTC. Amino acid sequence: CASSLGDRSEQYF.

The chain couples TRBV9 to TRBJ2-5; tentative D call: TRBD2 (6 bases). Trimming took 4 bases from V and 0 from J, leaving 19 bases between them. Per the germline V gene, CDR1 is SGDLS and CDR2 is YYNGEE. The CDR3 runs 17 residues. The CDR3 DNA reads TGTGCCAGCAGCCCAAAGGTCACTAGCACCTACCAAGAGACCCAGTACTTC. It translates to CASSPKVTSTYQETQYF.

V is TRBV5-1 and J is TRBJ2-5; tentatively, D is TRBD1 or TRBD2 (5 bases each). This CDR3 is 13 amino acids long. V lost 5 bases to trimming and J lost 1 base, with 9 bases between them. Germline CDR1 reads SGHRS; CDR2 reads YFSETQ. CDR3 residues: CASREGFQETQYF. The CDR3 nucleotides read TGCGCCAGCAGAGAGGGGTTCCAAGAGACCCAGTACTTC.

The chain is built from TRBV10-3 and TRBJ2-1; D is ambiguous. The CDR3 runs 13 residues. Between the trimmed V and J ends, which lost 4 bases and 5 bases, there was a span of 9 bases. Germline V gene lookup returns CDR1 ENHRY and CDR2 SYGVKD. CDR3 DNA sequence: TGTGCCATCAGTGGGAGCGCTAACAATGAGCAGTTCTTC. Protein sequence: CAISGSANNEQFF.

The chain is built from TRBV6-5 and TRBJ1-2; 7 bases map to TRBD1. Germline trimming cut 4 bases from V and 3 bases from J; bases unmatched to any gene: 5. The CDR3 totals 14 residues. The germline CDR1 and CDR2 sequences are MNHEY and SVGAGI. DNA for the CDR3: TGTGCCAGCAGTTCCGACAGGGCAGACTATGGCTACACCTTC. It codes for CASSSDRADYGYTF.

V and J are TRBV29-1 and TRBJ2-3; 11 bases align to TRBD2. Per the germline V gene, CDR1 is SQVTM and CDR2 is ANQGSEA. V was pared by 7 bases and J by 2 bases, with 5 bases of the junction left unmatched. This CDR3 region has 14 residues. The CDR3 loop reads CSAQTSGNTDTQYF. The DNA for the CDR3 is TGCAGCGCCCAGACTAGCGGGAACACAGATACGCAGTATTTT.

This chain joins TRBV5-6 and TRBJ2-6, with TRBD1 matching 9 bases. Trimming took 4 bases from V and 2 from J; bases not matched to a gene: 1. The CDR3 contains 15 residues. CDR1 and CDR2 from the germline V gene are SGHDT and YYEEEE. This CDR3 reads CASSGTGTGANVLTF. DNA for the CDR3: TGTGCCAGCAGCGGGACAGGGACTGGGGCCAACGTCCTGACTTTC.

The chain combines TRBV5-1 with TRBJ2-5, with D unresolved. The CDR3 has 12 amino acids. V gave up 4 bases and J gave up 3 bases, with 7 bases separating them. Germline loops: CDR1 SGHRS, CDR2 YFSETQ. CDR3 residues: CASSLSEETQYF. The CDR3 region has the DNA TGCGCCAGCAGCCTGTCGGAAGAGACCCAGTACTTC.

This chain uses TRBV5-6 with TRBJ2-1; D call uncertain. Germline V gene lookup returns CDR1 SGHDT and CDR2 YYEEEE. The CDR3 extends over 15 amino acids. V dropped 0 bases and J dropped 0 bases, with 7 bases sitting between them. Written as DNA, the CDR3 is TGTGCCAGCAGCTTGGGCATCCGCTCCTACAATGAGCAGTTCTTC. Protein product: CASSLGIRSYNEQFF.

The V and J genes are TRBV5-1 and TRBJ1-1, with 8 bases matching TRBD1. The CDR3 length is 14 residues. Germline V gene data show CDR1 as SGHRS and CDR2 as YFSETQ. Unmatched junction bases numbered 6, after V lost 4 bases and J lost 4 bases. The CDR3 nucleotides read TGCGCCAGCAGCCAGGGGGCTGAGGGCACTGAAGCTTTCTTT. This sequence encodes CASSQGAEGTEAFF.

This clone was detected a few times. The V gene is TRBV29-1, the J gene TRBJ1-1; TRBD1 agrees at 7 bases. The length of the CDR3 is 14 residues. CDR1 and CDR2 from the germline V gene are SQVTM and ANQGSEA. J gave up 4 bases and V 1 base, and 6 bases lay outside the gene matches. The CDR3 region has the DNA TGCAGCGTTGAAGGACAGGGTTTTAGCACTGAAGCTTTCTTT. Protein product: CSVEGQGFSTEAFF.

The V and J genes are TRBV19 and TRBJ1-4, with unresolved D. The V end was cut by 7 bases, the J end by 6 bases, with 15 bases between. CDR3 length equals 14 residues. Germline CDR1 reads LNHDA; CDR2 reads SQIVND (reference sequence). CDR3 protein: CASKNVGHDEKLFF. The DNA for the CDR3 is TGTGCCAGTAAAAACGTCGGTCACGATGAAAAACTGTTTTTT.

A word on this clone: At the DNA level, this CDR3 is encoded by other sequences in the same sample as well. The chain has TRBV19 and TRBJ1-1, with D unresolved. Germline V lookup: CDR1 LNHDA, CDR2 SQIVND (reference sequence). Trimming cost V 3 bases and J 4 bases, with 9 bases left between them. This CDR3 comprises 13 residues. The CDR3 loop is CASSISGSTEAFF. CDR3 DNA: TGTGCCAGTAGTATCTCGGGGAGCACTGAAGCTTTCTTT.

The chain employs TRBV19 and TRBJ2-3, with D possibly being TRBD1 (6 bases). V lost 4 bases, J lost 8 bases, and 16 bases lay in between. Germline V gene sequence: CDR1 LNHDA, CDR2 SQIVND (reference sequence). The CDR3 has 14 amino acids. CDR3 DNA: TGTGCCAGTAGTACCCAGAAACAGGGCGTTACGCAGTATTTT. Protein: CASSTQKQGVTQYF.

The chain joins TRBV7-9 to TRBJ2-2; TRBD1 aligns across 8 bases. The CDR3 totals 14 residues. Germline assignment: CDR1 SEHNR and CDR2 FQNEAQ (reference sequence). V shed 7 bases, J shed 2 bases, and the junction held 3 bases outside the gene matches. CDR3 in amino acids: CASKGQGNTGELFF. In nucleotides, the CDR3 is TGTGCCAGCAAAGGACAGGGCAACACCGGGGAGCTGTTTTTT.

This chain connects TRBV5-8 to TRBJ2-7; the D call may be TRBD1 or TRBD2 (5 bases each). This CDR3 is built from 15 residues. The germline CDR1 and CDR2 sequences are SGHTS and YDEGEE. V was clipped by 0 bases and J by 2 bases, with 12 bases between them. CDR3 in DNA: TGTGCCAGCAGCTTGGTGGGGACCGGCCCCTACGAGCAGTACTTC. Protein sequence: CASSLVGTGPYEQYF.

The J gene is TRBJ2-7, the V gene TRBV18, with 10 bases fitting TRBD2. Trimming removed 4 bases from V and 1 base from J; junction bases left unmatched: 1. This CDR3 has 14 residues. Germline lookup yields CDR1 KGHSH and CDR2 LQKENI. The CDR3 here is CASSQLAGSYEQYF. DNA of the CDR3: TGTGCCAGCTCACAACTAGCGGGGTCCTACGAGCAGTACTTC.

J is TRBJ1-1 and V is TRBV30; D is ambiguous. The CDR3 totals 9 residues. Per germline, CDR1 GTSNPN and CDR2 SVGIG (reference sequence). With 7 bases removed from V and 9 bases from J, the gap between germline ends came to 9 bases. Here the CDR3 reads CASRPQAFF. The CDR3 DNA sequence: TGTGCCTCCAGACCCCAAGCTTTCTTT.

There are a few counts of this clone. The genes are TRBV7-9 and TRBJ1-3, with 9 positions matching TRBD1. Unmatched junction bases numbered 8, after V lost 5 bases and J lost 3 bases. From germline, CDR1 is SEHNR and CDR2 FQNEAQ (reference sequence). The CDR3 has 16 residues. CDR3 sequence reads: CASSASDRGGGNTIYF. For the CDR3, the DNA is TGTGCCAGCAGCGCCTCGGACAGGGGAGGTGGAAACACCATATATTTT.

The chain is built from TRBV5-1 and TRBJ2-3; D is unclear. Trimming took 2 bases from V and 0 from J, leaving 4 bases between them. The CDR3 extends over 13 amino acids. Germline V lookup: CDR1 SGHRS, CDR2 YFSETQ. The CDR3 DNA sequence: TGCGCCAGCAGCTTACAGAGCACAGATACGCAGTATTTT. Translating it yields CASSLQSTDTQYF.

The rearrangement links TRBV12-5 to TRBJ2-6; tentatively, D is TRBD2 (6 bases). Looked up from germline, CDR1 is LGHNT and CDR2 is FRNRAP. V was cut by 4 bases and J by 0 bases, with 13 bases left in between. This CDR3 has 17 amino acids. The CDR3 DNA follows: TGTGCTAGTGGTTCCCCCCCGGGAGCCTCTGGGGCCAACGTCCTGACTTTC. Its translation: CASGSPPGASGANVLTF.

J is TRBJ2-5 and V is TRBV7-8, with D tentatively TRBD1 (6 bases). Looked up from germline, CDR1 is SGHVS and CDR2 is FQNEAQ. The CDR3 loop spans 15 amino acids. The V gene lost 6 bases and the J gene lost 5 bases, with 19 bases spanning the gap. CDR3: CASSHRDTTGETQYF. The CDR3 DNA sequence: TGTGCCAGCAGTCACCGGGACACCACGGGGGAGACCCAGTACTTC. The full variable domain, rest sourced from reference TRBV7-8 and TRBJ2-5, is GAGVSQSPRYKVAKRGQDVALRCDPISGHVSLFWYQQALGQGPEFLTYFQNEAQLDKSGLPSDRFFAERPEGSVSTLKIQRTQQEDSAVYLCASSHRDTTGETQYFGPGTRLLVL.

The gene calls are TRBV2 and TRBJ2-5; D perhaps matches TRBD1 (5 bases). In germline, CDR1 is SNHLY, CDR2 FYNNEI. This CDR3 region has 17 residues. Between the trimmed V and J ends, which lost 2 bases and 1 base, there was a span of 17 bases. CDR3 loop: CASSERSGAPGQETQYF. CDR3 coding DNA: TGTGCCAGCAGTGAAAGGTCTGGGGCCCCGGGCCAAGAGACCCAGTACTTC.

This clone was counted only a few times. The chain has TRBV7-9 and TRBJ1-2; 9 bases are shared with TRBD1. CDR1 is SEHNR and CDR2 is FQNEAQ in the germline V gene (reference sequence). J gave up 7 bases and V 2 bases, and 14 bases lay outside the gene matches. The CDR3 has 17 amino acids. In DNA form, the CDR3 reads TGTGCCAGCAGCTTACGGGGACAGGGAAGGGGCAACGGTGGCTACACCTTC. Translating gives CASSLRGQGRGNGGYTF.

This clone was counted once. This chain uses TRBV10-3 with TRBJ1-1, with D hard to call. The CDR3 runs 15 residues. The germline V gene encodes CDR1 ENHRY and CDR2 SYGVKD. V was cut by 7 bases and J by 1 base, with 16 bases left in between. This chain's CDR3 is CAIIRGGGSNTEAFF. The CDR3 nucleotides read TGTGCCATCATCCGCGGAGGCGGATCGAACACTGAAGCTTTCTTT.

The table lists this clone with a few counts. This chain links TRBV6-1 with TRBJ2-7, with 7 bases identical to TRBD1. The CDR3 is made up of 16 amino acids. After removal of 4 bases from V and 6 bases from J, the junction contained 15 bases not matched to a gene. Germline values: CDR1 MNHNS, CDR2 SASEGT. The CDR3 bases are TGTGCCAGCAGTGGGCCCGGGACAGCTGCTTGGCCCGAGCAGTACTTC. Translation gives CASSGPGTAAWPEQYF.

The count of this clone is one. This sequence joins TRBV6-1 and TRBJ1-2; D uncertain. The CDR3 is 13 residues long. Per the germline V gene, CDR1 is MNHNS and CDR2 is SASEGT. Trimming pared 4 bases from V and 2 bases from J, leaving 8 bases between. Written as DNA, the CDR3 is TGTGCCAGCAGTGTCTCGGGAAACTATGGCTACACCTTC. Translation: CASSVSGNYGYTF.